This TCR beta chain was sequenced in a study of response to subunit inactivated influenza vaccine. Findings and limits, study-wide: That few new T cells are recruited by each seasonal influenza vaccination was the authors' suggestion.

Regarding this clonotype: Its antigen is currently unknown.

The length of the CDR3 is 14 residues. J lost 8 bases, V lost 4 bases, and 5 bases had no gene match. Germline CDR1 and CDR2: SGDLS and YYNGEE. TCRdb re-derived calls from the RT-PCR reads in MiXCR, one entry per CDR3 protein. The data show under 850,000 distinct CDR3 sequences, around 20% seen once. The chain uses TRBV9 and TRBJ2-2, with 10 bases aligning to TRBD2. This specimen was PBMCs from blood, taken 5 to 6 days after vaccination. The sequence was collected from a man in his fifties or sixties who received an inactivated influenza vaccine. CDR3 amino acids: CASSSSGRAGELFF. DNA of the CDR3: TGTGCCAGCAGCTCCAGCGGGAGGGCTGGGGAGCTGTTTTTT.